These T cell receptor beta chains were read from a single sample in a study of multiple sclerosis patients with progressive multifocal leukoencephalopathy. Libraries were prepared by immunoSEQ multiplex PCR; TCRdb keeps only in-frame clonotypes and omits some of them. This table has roughly 28,000 clones, approximately 90% appearing once. The sequencing sample was made of PBMCs. These receptors all come from a human donor with multiple sclerosis. Each CDR3 is given with its conserved first and last residue.

v_call: TRBV18
cdr3_aa: CATRTQSGNTEAFF

v_call: TRBV7-3
cdr3_aa: CASSIQNIMNTEAFF

v_call: TRBV7-8
cdr3_aa: CASSLYPGQGVREQYF

v_call: TRBV7-3
cdr3_aa: CASSPGRFGRNSPLHF

v_call: TRBV9
cdr3_aa: CASSARQGNSPLHF

v_call: TRBV5-4
cdr3_aa: CASSLAGQNYGYTF

v_call: TRBV19
cdr3_aa: CASSMSSYNEQFF

v_call: TRBV5-4
cdr3_aa: CASSFGGLQPQHF

v_call: TRBV28
cdr3_aa: CASSHTGVPEAFF

v_call: TRBV2
cdr3_aa: CASSGRGQGNQPQHF

v_call: TRBV28
cdr3_aa: CASYPRGTGFAKPQHF

v_call: TRBV6-5
cdr3_aa: CASRGLAGGLETQYF

v_call: TRBV6-1
cdr3_aa: CASSWQSPNYGYTF

v_call: TRBV12-2
cdr3_aa: CASRLAHSFSGQGSSYNSPLHF

v_call: TRBV18
cdr3_aa: CASSPLDRVSSTDTQYF

v_call: TRBV14
cdr3_aa: CASSQVGGRETQYF

v_call: TRBV5-1
cdr3_aa: CASSLGQGGSPLHF

v_call: TRBV18
cdr3_aa: CASSRQGNGNQPQHF

v_call: TRBV9
cdr3_aa: CASSVGGSTEAFF

v_call: TRBV13
cdr3_aa: CASSSGGRGGGYTF

v_call: TRBV27
cdr3_aa: CASSWAGELFF

v_call: TRBV5-4
cdr3_aa: CASSPGGGASYNEQFF

v_call: TRBV27
cdr3_aa: CASSRTGGSYEQYF

v_call: TRBV19
cdr3_aa: CASSIGWQSYGYTF

v_call: TRBV4-1
cdr3_aa: CASSHLGQDTEAFF

v_call: TRBV30
cdr3_aa: CACLRGYEQYF

v_call: TRBV18
cdr3_aa: CASSPPTGTGTTDTQYF

v_call: TRBV28
cdr3_aa: CASSKPYEQYF

v_call: TRBV28
cdr3_aa: CASSLGGAGANVLTF

v_call: TRBV7-9
cdr3_aa: CASSRDRSSYEQYF

v_call: TRBV11-1
cdr3_aa: CASGISGQGSGELFF